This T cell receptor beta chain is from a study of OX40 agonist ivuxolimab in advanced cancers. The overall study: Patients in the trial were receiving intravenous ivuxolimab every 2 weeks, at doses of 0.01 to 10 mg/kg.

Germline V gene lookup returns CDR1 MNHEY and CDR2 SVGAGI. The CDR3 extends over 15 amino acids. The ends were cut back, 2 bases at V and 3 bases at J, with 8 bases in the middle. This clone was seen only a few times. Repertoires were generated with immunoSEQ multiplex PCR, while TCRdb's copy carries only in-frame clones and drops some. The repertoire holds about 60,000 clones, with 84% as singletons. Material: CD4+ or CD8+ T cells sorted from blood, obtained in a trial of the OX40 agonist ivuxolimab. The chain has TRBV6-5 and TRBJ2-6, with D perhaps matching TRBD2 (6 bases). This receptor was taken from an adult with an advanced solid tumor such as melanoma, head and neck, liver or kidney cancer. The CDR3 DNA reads TGTGCCAGCAGTTACGGAGGGAGTGGGGCCAACGTCCTGACTTTC. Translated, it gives CASSYGGSGANVLTF.